This T cell receptor beta chain was sequenced during a study of T-cell memory formation after mild COVID-19. Whole-study results and caveats: Clones that shrank (day 15 to 85) were balanced CD4/CD8, whereas later expanders leaned CD4+.

One entry per CDR3 protein, called by TCRdb with MiXCR from the 5' RACE reads. The sample yields 57,000 or so distinct CDR3 sequences, 9% to 9.5% seen once. This clonotype was counted only a few times. What it recognizes is unknown. This CDR3 contains 14 residues. Deletions cut 5 bases from V and 4 bases from J, with 14 bases between. The V gene's germline CDR1 is SGHTA and CDR2 FQGNSA. This TCR derives from a man aged 18 to 29 who had mild COVID-19 (a few samples of this study predate the infection). Cell type and time point are not known. The chain has TRBV7-2 and TRBJ1-2, with D possibly being TRBD1 (6 bases). Material: PBMCs or a T cell subset sorted from them (not recorded which). The CDR3: CASSRRQELYGYTF. The CDR3 DNA sequence: TGTGCCAGCAGCCGCCGACAGGAGCTCTATGGCTACACCTTC.